These 20 T cell receptor beta chains were all obtained from the same sample, sequenced in a study of cytomegalovirus exposure and HLA in healthy donors. Only in-frame clones appear in the TCRdb table, and some are missing; sequencing was by immunoSEQ multiplex PCR. The sample carries 180,000 or so clones, roughly 84% recorded once. Sequencing was carried out using PBMCs. The receptors stem from a woman between 25 and 40 years old in good health and CMV-seropositive.

This chain uses TRBV5-1 with TRBJ2-1, with D hard to call. The CDR3 extends over 14 amino acids. V was trimmed by 0 bases and J by 9 bases, leaving 13 bases between them. CDR1 is SGHRS and CDR2 is YFSETQ in the germline V gene. The CDR3 sequence: CASSLVLESTEQFF. The CDR3, as DNA: TGCGCCAGCAGCTTGGTTCTAGAGTCGACTGAGCAGTTCTTC.

Ten or more counts support this clone. The chain combines TRBV5-4 with TRBJ2-3; D is unresolved. This CDR3 has 13 amino acids. Trimming removed 4 bases at V and 2 bases at J, with 8 bases between. CDR1 and CDR2 (germline): SGHNT, YYREEE (reference sequence). CDR3 in DNA: TGTGCCAGCAGCGCGCTTGCCACAGATACGCAGTATTTT. It codes for CASSALATDTQYF.

The V and J genes are TRBV28 and TRBJ2-7; perhaps TRBD2 as D (6 bases). This CDR3 has 16 amino acids. Germline V gene lookup returns CDR1 MDHEN and CDR2 SYDVKM. Trimming pared 5 bases from V and 4 bases from J, leaving 21 bases between. The CDR3 sequence: CASSPPGRRPLYEQYF. The CDR3 DNA follows: TGTGCCAGCAGTCCGCCGGGGAGGAGACCTCTATACGAGCAGTACTTC. Full variable domain (rest looked up from reference TRBV28 and TRBJ2-7): DVKVTQSSRYLVKRTGEKVFLECVQDMDHENMFWYRQDPGLGLRLIYFSYDVKMKEKGDIPEGYSVSREKKERFSLILESASTNQTSMYLCASSPPGRRPLYEQYFGPGTRLTVT.

This rearrangement joins TRBV10-2 to TRBJ1-1; D perhaps matches TRBD1 (5 bases). The germline V gene has CDR1 WSHSY and CDR2 SAAADI. CDR3 length equals 13 residues. V gave up 6 bases and J gave up 5 bases, with 13 bases separating them. This CDR3 is CASRASGGTEAFF. The CDR3 DNA sequence: TGCGCCAGCAGAGCCTCCGGGGGGACTGAAGCTTTCTTT.

The chain couples TRBV19 to TRBJ1-5; the D is unclear. V was cut by 5 bases and J by 1 base, with 9 bases left in between. The CDR3 contains 14 residues. Looked up from germline, CDR1 is LNHDA and CDR2 is SQIVND (reference sequence). CDR3 coding DNA: TGTGCCAGTAGTGGCCCGTCCAGCAATCAGCCCCAGCATTTT. As protein: CASSGPSSNQPQHF. The entire variable domain, with the rest obtained from reference TRBV19 and TRBJ1-5, is as follows: DGGITQSPKYLFRKEGQNVTLSCEQNLNHDAMYWYRQDPGQGLRLIYYSQIVNDFQKGDIAEGYSVSREKKESFPLTVTSAQKNPTAFYLCASSGPSSNQPQHFGDGTRLSIL.

For this clone: At the DNA level, this CDR3 is encoded by other sequences in the same sample as well. The J gene is TRBJ1-2, the V gene TRBV2; tentative D call: TRBD1 (5 bases). The CDR3 is 13 amino acids. CDR1 is SNHLY and CDR2 is FYNNEI in the germline V gene. The V and J ends lost 2 bases and 4 bases respectively, with 8 bases between them. The CDR3 DNA follows: TGTGCCAGCAGTGAACAGGGCCTCTATGGCTACACCTTC. This encodes CASSEQGLYGYTF.

A single count supports this clone. The genes are TRBV27 and TRBJ2-2; a possible D gene is TRBD1 (5 bases). Germline V lookup: CDR1 MNHEY, CDR2 SMNVEV (reference sequence). V was clipped by 3 bases and J by 6 bases, with 14 bases between them. This CDR3 has 15 residues. The DNA of the CDR3 is TGTGCCAGCAGTTTTTCGTCAGGGATTTCCGGGGAGCTGTTTTTT. Translation gives CASSFSSGISGELFF.

Notes on this clone: A junction end diverges from the germline sequence, so it may reflect a read error. This sequence joins TRBV7-7 and TRBJ2-1; 7 bases are shared with TRBD1. The CDR3 runs 16 residues. CDR1 SSHAT and CDR2 FNYEAQ come from the germline V gene (reference sequence). This CDR3 is CASSPQGFYQYNEQFF. The CDR3, as DNA: TGTGCTAGCAGCCCACAGGGGTTCTATCAATACAATGAGCAGTTCTTC.

V gene TRBV5-1 combines with J gene TRBJ2-5, with TRBD2 identical over 9 bases. The CDR3 extends over 15 amino acids. J was trimmed by 5 bases and V by 2 bases; bases with no gene match: 7. The V gene's germline CDR1 is SGHRS and CDR2 YFSETQ. The CDR3 loop is CASSFSGSGSETQYF. DNA of the CDR3: TGCGCCAGCAGCTTTAGCGGGAGCGGGTCCGAGACCCAGTACTTC.

A word on this clone: With only one base between it and a far larger clone, this is likely a read error. The gene calls are TRBV5-1 and TRBJ2-1; 12 bases are a match to TRBD2. The CDR3 has 17 amino acids. V lost 2 bases to trimming and J lost 4 bases; unmatched junction nucleotides: 7. CDR1 and CDR2 (germline): SGHRS, YFSETQ. The CDR3 is CASSLSVLAGGYNEQFF. In DNA form, the CDR3 reads TGCGCCAGCAGCTTAAGTGTGCTAGCGGGAGGGTACAATGAGCAGTTCTTC.

The chain joins TRBV12-5 to TRBJ1-5; the match to TRBD1 covers 8 bases. The CDR3 runs 16 residues. Germline values: CDR1 LGHNT, CDR2 FRNRAP. The V segment lost 5 bases and the J segment 5 bases; nucleotides outside the gene matches: 11. The CDR3 loop reads CASGILRGQGHQPQHF. The CDR3 coding sequence is TGTGCTAGTGGTATACTCAGGGGGCAAGGTCATCAGCCCCAGCATTTT.

The chain has TRBV7-9 and TRBJ1-1, with unresolved D. Looked up from germline, CDR1 is SEHNR and CDR2 is FQNEAQ (reference sequence). Trimming cost V 6 bases and J 0 bases, with 14 bases left between them. The CDR3 has 15 amino acids. CDR3 bases: TGTGCCAGCAGTCGTCGGGATCCAGTGAACACTGAAGCTTTCTTT. This sequence encodes CASSRRDPVNTEAFF.

V gene TRBV5-6 combines with J gene TRBJ1-2, with unresolved D. Germline-derived CDR1 and CDR2 are SGHDT and YYEEEE. The length of the CDR3 is 16 residues. The germline V and J ends were trimmed by 0 bases and 2 bases, with 14 bases remaining between them. The CDR3 region is CASSLVPDAQNYGYTF. The CDR3 region has the DNA TGTGCCAGCAGCTTGGTCCCCGACGCACAGAACTATGGCTACACCTTC.

This clone was recorded once. V usage is TRBV11-2 and J usage is TRBJ2-7; tentative D call: TRBD2 (7 bases). This CDR3 is built from 13 residues. V lost 5 bases to trimming and J lost 5 bases, with 13 bases between them. Germline CDR1 reads SGHAT; CDR2 reads FQNNGV. CDR3: CASSVGGANEQYF. CDR3 coding DNA: TGTGCCAGCAGCGTTGGGGGGGCTAACGAGCAGTACTTC.

The chain links TRBV2 to TRBJ1-5; possibly TRBD1 for D (6 bases). The germline V gene encodes CDR1 SNHLY and CDR2 FYNNEI. Trimming took 6 bases from V and 3 from J, leaving 15 bases between them. The CDR3 totals 15 residues. The CDR3 protein is CASRLQGLPNQPQHF. CDR3 nucleotide sequence: TGTGCCAGCAGGCTTCAGGGGCTACCCAATCAGCCCCAGCATTTT.

The chain uses TRBV2 and TRBJ1-1, with 9 positions matching TRBD1. Germline values: CDR1 SNHLY, CDR2 FYNNEI. V was pared by 0 bases and J by 4 bases, with 6 bases of the junction left unmatched. The CDR3 is 16 residues long. CDR3 in DNA: TGTGCCAGCAGTGAAGCGGGGGGACAGGGTAGCACTGAAGCTTTCTTT. It is translated as CASSEAGGQGSTEAFF.

V and J are TRBV6-5 and TRBJ2-7; 12 bases are shared with TRBD1. Germline CDR1 reads MNHEY; CDR2 reads SVGAGI. The CDR3 is made up of 14 amino acids. Trimming cost V 6 bases and J 5 bases; bases outside gene matches: 5. The CDR3 is CASRPGTGGHEQYF. The CDR3 DNA follows: TGTGCCAGCAGACCCGGGACAGGGGGCCACGAGCAGTACTTC.

The rearrangement uses TRBV25-1 and TRBJ2-3, with D maybe TRBD1 (6 bases). The germline V gene encodes CDR1 MGHDK and CDR2 SYGVNS. V was pared by 2 bases and J by 7 bases, with 16 bases between. The CDR3 consists of 15 residues. CDR3 DNA sequence: TGTGCCAGCAGTGAAGGGGGCAGGGGAAGGAATACGCAGTATTTT. The encoded protein is CASSEGGRGRNTQYF.

This chain uses TRBV7-9 with TRBJ2-7, with D possibly being TRBD1 (5 bases). Germline values: CDR1 SEHNR, CDR2 FQNEAQ (reference sequence). This CDR3 is built from 13 residues. Trimming took 3 bases from V and 5 from J, leaving 11 bases between them. CDR3 sequence: CASSFPGYDEQYF. The CDR3 nucleotides read TGTGCCAGCAGCTTTCCAGGGTATGACGAGCAGTACTTC.

The chain uses TRBV5-1 and TRBJ1-1; 11 positions agree with TRBD1. Germline CDR1 reads SGHRS; CDR2 reads YFSETQ. There are 20 residues in the CDR3. With 5 bases clipped from V and 4 bases from J, the junction kept 22 bases outside the gene matches. CDR3 amino acids: CASRTPGTGGLDLSSTEAFF. The CDR3 nucleotides are TGCGCCAGCAGAACACCCGGGACAGGGGGTTTAGATTTAAGTAGCACTGAAGCTTTCTTT.